This TCR beta chain was sequenced in a study of persistence of HIV-infected CD4 T cells. Anti-CD3/anti-CD28 beads served as a nonspecific positive control stimulus. Sorting selected CD4+ T cells upregulating both CD40 ligand and CD69. For at least 4 years, plasma HIV-1 RNA was undetectable (<50 copies/mL). Inclusion required CMV-positive serology and CD4+ counts above 400 cells/uL. Stimulated PBMCs had first been depleted of CD8+ T cells. Whole-study findings and limits: Antigen-responding cells were enriched for degenerate expanded CDR3beta sequences.

As concerns this clone: Its antigen is not identified.

Trimming removed 5 bases at V and 1 base at J, with 15 bases between. The V gene's germline CDR1 is MDHEN and CDR2 SYDVKM. CDR3 size: 15 residues. The immunoSEQ assay was version 4, run in survey mode. The table came from immunoSEQ multiplex PCR; TCRdb's copy has only in-frame clones and leaves some out. The table lists 40,000 or so clones, more than 80% of them singletons. This sequence joins TRBV28 and TRBJ2-7; the D call may be TRBD1 or TRBD2 (6 bases each). The sequence derives from an adult man with HIV who was CMV-seropositive. Source: CD4+ T cells sorted from PBMCs after roughly 18-hour stimulation, taken from a patient who received antiretroviral therapy. The DNA for the CDR3 is TGTGCCAGCAGTCTTACAGGGAGCGGGTCCTACGAGCAGTACTTC. Amino acids: CASSLTGSGSYEQYF.